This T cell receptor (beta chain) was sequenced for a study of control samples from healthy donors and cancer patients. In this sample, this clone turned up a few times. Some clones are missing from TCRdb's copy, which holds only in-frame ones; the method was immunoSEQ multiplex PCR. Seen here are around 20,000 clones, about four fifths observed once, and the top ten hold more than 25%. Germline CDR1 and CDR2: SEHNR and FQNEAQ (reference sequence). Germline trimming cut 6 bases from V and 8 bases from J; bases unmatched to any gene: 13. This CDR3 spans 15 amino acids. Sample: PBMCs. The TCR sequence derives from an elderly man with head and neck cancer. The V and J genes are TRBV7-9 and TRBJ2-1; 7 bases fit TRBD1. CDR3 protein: CASRPRQGWAYEQFF. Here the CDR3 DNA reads TGTGCCAGCAGGCCTCGACAGGGATGGGCGTATGAGCAGTTCTTC.